One sample yielded the 24 T cell receptor beta chains listed below, sequenced in a study of T cells after yellow fever vaccination. In TCRdb, the 5' RACE reads were re-called with MiXCR into one record per CDR3 protein. The sample yields tens of thousands of distinct CDR3 sequences, roughly 6.9% seen once. Material: CD8+ T cells sorted from PBMCs, obtained on the day of the first yellow fever vaccination. These TCRs come from a man aged 18 to 29 who received the YFV17D yellow fever vaccine.

This chain joins TRBV29-1 and TRBJ2-3; no reliable D call. Trimming took off 4 bases at V and 2 bases at J, with 10 bases between the two ends. Germline V lookup: CDR1 SQVTM, CDR2 ANQGSEA. The CDR3 is made up of 13 amino acids. The CDR3, as DNA: TGCAGCGTTGTCCTCCCAAACACAGATACGCAGTATTTT. Its protein is CSVVLPNTDTQYF.

This clonotype was seen many times. The chain combines TRBV6-5 with TRBJ1-4, with D uncertain. Germline values: CDR1 MNHEY, CDR2 SVGAGI. This CDR3 comprises 12 residues. Trimming left V 4 bases short and J 10 bases short, with 10 bases between. In nucleotides, the CDR3 is TGTGCCAGCAGTTTCGGAAACGGAAAACTGTTTTTT. It is translated as CASSFGNGKLFF.

This clonotype was observed at least ten times. The gene calls are TRBV7-9 and TRBJ2-7; tentatively, D is TRBD1 or TRBD2 (5 bases each). This CDR3 comprises 13 residues. Germline V gene data show CDR1 as SEHNR and CDR2 as FQNEAQ (reference sequence). Trimming took off 6 bases at V and 3 bases at J, with 12 bases between the two ends. The CDR3 region has the DNA TGTGCCAGCAGTCCAGGTGGGGGCTACGAGCAGTACGTC. It is translated as CASSPGGGYEQYV.

The chain carries TRBV7-9 and TRBJ1-4, with unresolved D. V shed 6 bases and J shed 7 bases, with 12 bases lying between them. Germline CDR1 is SEHNR and CDR2 is FQNEAQ (reference sequence). The CDR3 covers 13 residues. The CDR3 loop is CASSPRLSEKLFF. CDR3 nucleotide sequence: TGTGCCAGCAGTCCCAGGCTGAGTGAAAAACTGTTTTTT.

This clonotype has a handful of counts. The chain couples TRBV9 to TRBJ1-5, with D tentatively TRBD1 (5 bases). This CDR3 has 15 amino acids. Looked up from germline, CDR1 is SGDLS and CDR2 is YYNGEE. Trimming took 6 bases from V and 9 from J, leaving 22 bases between them. This chain's CDR3 is CASTLTGTGVAPQHF. CDR3 coding DNA: TGTGCCAGCACCCTAACCGGGACCGGGGTAGCGCCCCAGCATTTT.

This clonotype was observed a few times. The rearrangement uses TRBV12-3 or TRBV12-4 and TRBJ2-5, with a tentative D call TRBD1 (6 bases). The CDR3 spans 15 residues. The germline V and J ends were trimmed by 4 bases and 7 bases, with 19 bases remaining between them. The CDR3: CASSSPWESRGTQYF. CDR3 DNA sequence: TGTGCCAGCAGTTCCCCTTGGGAGAGCAGGGGGACCCAGTACTTC.

This clonotype was observed many times. The J gene is TRBJ2-7, the V gene TRBV11-2, with D possibly TRBD1 on 6 matching bases. The CDR3 is 12 amino acids. Germline CDR1 SGHAT, CDR2 FQNNGV. Trimming took off 5 bases at V and 6 bases at J, with 11 bases between the two ends. CDR3 in amino acids: CASSPDSLEQYV. As DNA, the CDR3 is TGTGCCAGCAGCCCGGACAGTCTCGAGCAGTACGTC.

The chain recombines TRBV11-2 with TRBJ1-2; 9 positions agree with TRBD1. Unmatched junction bases numbered 7, after V lost 7 bases and J lost 4 bases. Germline CDR1 is SGHAT and CDR2 is FQNNGV. The CDR3 has 14 amino acids. CDR3 protein: CASNTGGRGYGYTF. The CDR3 DNA follows: TGTGCCAGCAACACAGGGGGCCGTGGCTATGGCTACACCTTC.

In its sample, this clonotype was seen once. The V and J genes are TRBV29-1 and TRBJ2-1, with D hard to call. V lost 1 base to trimming and J lost 4 bases, with 8 bases between them. The germline V gene encodes CDR1 SQVTM and CDR2 ANQGSEA. The CDR3 spans 13 residues. The CDR3 is CSVEAASYNEQFF. CDR3 bases: TGCAGCGTTGAAGCAGCCTCGTACAATGAGCAGTTCTTC.

This clonotype was picked up many times. The chain uses TRBV14 and TRBJ2-7; TRBD1 aligns across 7 bases. This CDR3 is 21 amino acids long. CDR1 is SGHDN, CDR2 FVKESK, per germline. Trimming took 6 bases from V and 4 from J; bases not matched to a gene: 30. The DNA for the CDR3 is TGTGCCAGCAGTCCCGACCACTCAACCGGGACAGAAACTCGACCAGGATACGAGCAGTACTTC. Amino acids: CASSPDHSTGTETRPGYEQYF.

This clonotype has at least ten counts. The V call is TRBV15, the J call TRBJ2-1; no clear D. Germline CDR1 LNHNV, CDR2 YYDKDF (reference sequence). Trimming took off 0 bases at V and 2 bases at J, with 5 bases between the two ends. The CDR3 sequence is 14 residues long. The DNA of the CDR3 is TGTGCCACCAGCAGAGATCACACCTACAATGAGCAGTTCTTC. Protein sequence: CATSRDHTYNEQFF.

This clonotype was seen a few times. This chain connects TRBV7-2 to TRBJ2-3, with D possibly matching TRBD2 (5 bases). V was trimmed by 1 base and J by 5 bases, leaving 13 bases between them. CDR3 length: 15 residues. In germline, CDR1 is SGHTA, CDR2 FQGNSA. In DNA form, the CDR3 reads TGTGCCAGCAGCTTAGTGTCCCAGCGGCGAGATACGCAGTATTTT. Residues: CASSLVSQRRDTQYF.

The chain recombines TRBV5-6 with TRBJ2-5, with 10 bases aligning to TRBD1. The trim removed 6 bases at V and 5 bases at J, leaving 7 bases unmatched. The length of the CDR3 is 14 residues. Germline-derived CDR1 and CDR2 are SGHDT and YYEEEE. CDR3 DNA sequence: TGTGCCAGCAACCGACAGGGGGCCCGGGAGACCCAGTACTTC. Protein: CASNRQGARETQYF. Complete variable domain (other parts from reference TRBV5-6 and TRBJ2-5): DAGVTQSPTHLIKTRGQQVTLRCSPKSGHDTVSWYQQALGQGPQFIFQYYEEEERQRGNFPDRFSGHQFPNYSSELNVNALLLGDSALYLCASNRQGARETQYFGPGTRLLVL.

This clonotype was recorded a few times. The chain has TRBV29-1 and TRBJ2-7, with D perhaps matching TRBD1 (5 bases). Germline CDR1 and CDR2: SQVTM and ANQGSEA. V lost 8 bases and J lost 1, with 9 bases in between. The CDR3 sequence is 11 residues long. This CDR3 reads CSTRTSYEQYF. CDR3 sequence (DNA): TGCAGCACCCGGACATCCTACGAGCAGTACTTC.

This clonotype was counted only a few times. This chain uses TRBV27 with TRBJ2-3; TRBD1 aligns across 9 bases. This CDR3 has 15 residues. V was pared by 5 bases and J by 4 bases, with 7 bases of the junction left unmatched. CDR1 and CDR2 from the germline V gene are MNHEY and SMNVEV (reference sequence). CDR3 amino acids: CASSNRDRVADTQYF. The DNA for the CDR3 is TGTGCCAGCAGTAACCGGGACAGGGTTGCAGATACGCAGTATTTT.

The chain employs TRBV10-3 and TRBJ1-6; no clear D. Germline V gene sequence: CDR1 ENHRY, CDR2 SYGVKD. Trimming removed 4 bases at V and 7 bases at J, with 8 bases between. The CDR3 contains 13 residues. The CDR3 is CAISGASNSPLHF. The CDR3 DNA follows: TGTGCCATCAGTGGGGCCTCGAATTCACCCCTCCACTTT.

In this sample, this clonotype turned up many times. V and J are TRBV12-3 or TRBV12-4 and TRBJ1-4; D not resolved. The CDR3 has 15 amino acids. The V gene lost 1 base and the J gene lost 0 bases, with 6 bases spanning the gap. The CDR3 bases are TGTGCCAGCAGTTTAGTGGGGACAACTAATGAAAAACTGTTTTTT. Translating it yields CASSLVGTTNEKLFF.

The rearrangement joins TRBV11-1 to TRBJ2-2; the D is unclear. The V gene lost 1 base and the J gene lost 4 bases, with 7 bases spanning the gap. This CDR3 comprises 14 residues. Germline assignment: CDR1 SGHAT and CDR2 FQDESV (reference sequence). The CDR3 nucleotides are TGTGCCAGCAGCTTAGAATCGGTCACCGGGGAGCTGTTTTTT. Its protein product is CASSLESVTGELFF. The complete variable domain, with remaining parts taken from reference TRBV11-1 and TRBJ2-2, reads EAEVAQSPRYKITEKSQAVAFWCDPISGHATLYWYRQILGQGPELLVQFQDESVVDDSQLPKDRFSAERLKGVDSTLKIQPAELGDSAMYLCASSLESVTGELFFGEGSRLTVL.

The chain couples TRBV5-1 to TRBJ2-3; 12 bases match TRBD2. The CDR3 has 17 residues. V was pared by 0 bases and J by 2 bases, with 4 bases of the junction left unmatched. Germline loops: CDR1 SGHRS, CDR2 YFSETQ. The chain's CDR3 is CASSLGTSGGITDTQYF. CDR3 nucleotide sequence: TGCGCCAGCAGCTTGGGAACTAGCGGGGGGATCACAGATACGCAGTATTTT.

This clonotype was observed at least ten times. V gene TRBV7-3 combines with J gene TRBJ2-2; tentative D call: TRBD2 (7 bases). The V and J ends lost 2 bases and 3 bases respectively, with 13 bases between them. From germline, CDR1 is SGHTA and CDR2 FQGTGA. The CDR3 spans 16 residues. CDR3 nucleotides: TGTGCCAGCAGCTTATCGGGGGGCGAGGACACCGGGGAGCTGTTTTTT. Amino acid sequence: CASSLSGGEDTGELFF. The full variable domain, in which reference TRBV7-3 and TRBJ2-2 provide the parts outside the CDR3, is GAGVSQTPSNKVTEKGKYVELRCDPISGHTALYWYRQSLGQGPEFLIYFQGTGAADDSGLPNDRFFAVRPEGSVSTLKIQRTERGDSAVYLCASSLSGGEDTGELFFGEGSRLTVL.

J is TRBJ1-4 and V is TRBV5-5; TRBD1 might be the D (5 bases). CDR1 and CDR2 from the germline V gene are SGHKS and YYEKEE (reference sequence). Trimming took off 0 bases at V and 7 bases at J, with 7 bases between the two ends. The CDR3 extends over 13 amino acids. The CDR3 DNA is TGTGCCAGCAGCTTGGCAGGGTTTGAAAAACTGTTTTTT. Amino acid sequence: CASSLAGFEKLFF.

This clonotype was found many times. This sequence joins TRBV6-4 and TRBJ2-2; 10 nucleotides align to TRBD1. The CDR3 length is 14 residues. Trimming at V came to 2 bases and at J to 6 bases, leaving 0 bases not matched to a gene. Germline V lookup: CDR1 MRHNA, CDR2 SNTAGT. The CDR3 spells CASSDGQGAGELFF. CDR3 nucleotide sequence: TGTGCCAGCAGTGACGGACAGGGGGCCGGGGAGCTGTTTTTT.

This clonotype has a count of ten or more. V usage is TRBV15 and J usage is TRBJ2-1; TRBD2 matches 8 bases. CDR3 length: 15 amino acids. Trimming removed 5 bases from V and 2 bases from J; junction bases left unmatched: 5. Germline V lookup: CDR1 LNHNV, CDR2 YYDKDF (reference sequence). CDR3 in DNA: TGTGCCACCAGCCCCCGCGGGGGGACCTACAATGAGCAGTTCTTC. It encodes CATSPRGGTYNEQFF.

This clonotype was detected many times. The gene calls are TRBV4-3 and TRBJ2-3; 11 bases map to TRBD2. The length of the CDR3 is 18 residues. Germline-derived CDR1 and CDR2 are LGHNA and YSLEER. Trimming at V came to 1 base and at J to 8 bases, leaving 14 bases not matched to a gene. The CDR3 here is CASSQGLAGGLSRGTQYF. CDR3 DNA sequence: TGCGCCAGCAGCCAAGGGCTAGCGGGGGGCCTTTCCCGCGGTACGCAGTATTTT.